The entry below gives a single TCR beta chain sequence along with its context. No antigen is known for it. The CDR3 totals 14 residues. The V and J ends lost 5 bases and 4 bases respectively, with 14 bases between them. The V gene's germline CDR1 is LNHDA and CDR2 SQIVND (reference sequence). These data are taken from a study of lymphopenia after photon versus proton radiotherapy. General study results and limits: Photon-treated patients lost naive T cells and TCR diversity; proton-treated stayed stable. In patients who died, overall survival fell as post-nadir TCR diversity dropped more. After lymphocyte nadir, photon-treated repertoires showed oligoclonal expansion, especially CD8+ Temra.

Produced via immunoSEQ multiplex PCR; TCRdb's table is partial and in-frame only. The repertoire holds some 42,000 clones, with about four fifths as singletons. This sequence originates from a woman between 70 and 85 years old with pancreatic cancer. The material was peripheral blood, obtained from a patient treated with proton-based radiotherapy. The genes are TRBV19 and TRBJ1-1; D unclear. The CDR3 protein is CASSFYIGFTEAFF. CDR3 DNA sequence: TGTGCCAGTAGTTTTTACATAGGGTTCACTGAAGCTTTCTTT.